These T cell receptor beta chains were read from a single sample in a study of cytomegalovirus exposure and HLA in healthy donors. Using immunoSEQ multiplex PCR, the repertoire was profiled, and TCRdb retains in-frame clones only, with some absent. Of 150,000 or so clones listed, about 85% were seen once; the top ten hold roughly 6.3%. Sequencing was performed on PBMCs. The receptors here all came from a male donor in good health and CMV-seropositive. Both conserved end residues are trimmed from each CDR3. Fields, in order: V gene, J gene, CDR3 protein.

TRBV11-2,TRBJ1-3,ASSLGYGNTIY
TRBV6-6,TRBJ2-2,ASSYSRTGGSGELF
TRBV5-1,TRBJ1-2,ASSPPRGTGGESAGGYT
TRBV4-1,TRBJ2-1,ASKGLAPEQF
TRBV6-5,TRBJ2-1,ASSWRPRDEQF
TRBV30,TRBJ2-7,AWSAGGEQY
TRBV5-4,TRBJ2-1,ASSWTSGRINEQF
TRBV5-4,TRBJ2-5,AGRQGGRRQETQY
TRBV15,TRBJ2-3,ATSRDLQGSTDTQY
TRBV4-2,TRBJ2-3,ASSQLSLAGSPTDTQY
TRBV7-9,TRBJ1-1,SSSLTVEAF
TRBV30,TRBJ1-1,AWSVGVNTEAF
TRBV6-5,TRBJ2-7,ASSIGPGGYEQY
TRBV28,TRBJ1-2,ASSFQGNSYGYT
TRBV5-6,TRBJ1-2,ASSPGGRVYGYT
TRBV5-1,TRBJ2-3,ASSFRQVPSTDTQY
TRBV29-1,TRBJ1-2,SVDSYGYT
TRBV18,TRBJ1-5,ASSPAGVGGNQPQH
TRBV15,TRBJ2-7,ATSRAGGSYEQY
TRBV19,TRBJ2-1,ASSISVGSSYNEQF
TRBV5-4,TRBJ2-1,ASSLRPLAGVTNEQF
TRBV15,TRBJ2-7,ATSRDPSGSYEQY
TRBV5-4,TRBJ2-5,ASSLGDRGRETQY
TRBV5-1,TRBJ2-1,ASSLATENEQF
TRBV11-2,TRBJ2-7,ASSLVGQGKNEQY
TRBV27,TRBJ2-5,ASSPLRGQETQY
TRBV28,TRBJ1-5,ATFHRGTPTTRPQH
TRBV9,TRBJ2-1,ASSPSSGDNEQF
TRBV19,TRBJ1-2,ASSPYPTEGYGYT
TRBV27,TRBJ1-2,ASSLSRRNDGLGYT